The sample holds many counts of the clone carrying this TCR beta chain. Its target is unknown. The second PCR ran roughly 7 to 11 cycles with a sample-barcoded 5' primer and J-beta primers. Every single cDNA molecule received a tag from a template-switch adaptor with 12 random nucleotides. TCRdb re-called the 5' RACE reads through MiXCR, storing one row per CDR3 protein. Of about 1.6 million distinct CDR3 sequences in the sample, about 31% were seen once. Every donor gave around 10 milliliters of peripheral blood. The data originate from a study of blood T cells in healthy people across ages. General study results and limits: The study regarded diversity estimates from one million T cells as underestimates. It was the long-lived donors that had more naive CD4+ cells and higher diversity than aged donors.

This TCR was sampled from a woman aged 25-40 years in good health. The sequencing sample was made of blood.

DNA of the CDR3: TGCAGCGTCGGGAACAGGGATACAAACAATGAGCAGTTCTTC. As protein: CSVGNRDTNNEQFF. V usage is TRBV29-1 and J usage is TRBJ2-1; a possible D gene is TRBD1 (6 bases). V was pared by 6 bases and J by 5 bases, with 17 bases between. CDR1 and CDR2 (germline): SQVTM, ANQGSEA. This CDR3 spans 14 amino acids.